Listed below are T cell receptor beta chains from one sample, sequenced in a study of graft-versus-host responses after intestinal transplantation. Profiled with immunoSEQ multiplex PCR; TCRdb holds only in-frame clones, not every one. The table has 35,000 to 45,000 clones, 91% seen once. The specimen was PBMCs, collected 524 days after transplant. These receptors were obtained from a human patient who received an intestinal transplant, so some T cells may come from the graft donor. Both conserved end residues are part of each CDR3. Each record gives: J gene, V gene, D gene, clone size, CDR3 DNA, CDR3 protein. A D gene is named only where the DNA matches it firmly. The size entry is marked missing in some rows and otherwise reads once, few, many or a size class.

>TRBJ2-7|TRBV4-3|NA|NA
TGCGCCAGCAGCCAAGATGAGACGAGCGGGTTTGACGAGCAGTACTTC
CASSQDETSGFDEQYF
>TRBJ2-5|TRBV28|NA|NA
TGTGCCAGCAGTTTTCGGACTCAGCAAGAGACCCAGTACTTC
CASSFRTQQETQYF
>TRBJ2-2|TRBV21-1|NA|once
TGTGCCAGCAGCAAGGGCCCCGATACTAACACCGGGGAGCTGTTTTTT
CASSKGPDTNTGELFF
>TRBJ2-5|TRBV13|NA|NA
TGTGCCAGCAGCTTAGGGTACGGCCAGATCCAAGAGACCCAGTACTTC
CASSLGYGQIQETQYF
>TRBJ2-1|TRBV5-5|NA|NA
TGTGCCAGCAGCCCCGATAACGCTCGCCATGAGCAGTTCTTC
CASSPDNARHEQFF
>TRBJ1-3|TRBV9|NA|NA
TGTGCCAGCAGCCTGGACTCTGGAAACACCATATATTTT
CASSLDSGNTIYF
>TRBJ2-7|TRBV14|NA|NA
TGTGCCAGCAGCCAAGATTACGAGCAGTACTTC
CASSQDYEQYF
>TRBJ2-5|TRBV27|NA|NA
TGTGCCAGCAGGACTACCCAGGGACATTTGAAAAAAGAGACCCAGTACTTC
CASRTTQGHLKKETQYF
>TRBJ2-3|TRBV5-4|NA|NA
TGTGCCAGCAGCTCTCTCGATTTTAATACGCAGTATTTT
CASSSLDFNTQYF
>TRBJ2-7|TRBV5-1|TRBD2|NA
TGCGCCAGCAGCTTGGCCCGGACTAGCGGGACCGCCTACGAGCAGTACTTC
CASSLARTSGTAYEQYF
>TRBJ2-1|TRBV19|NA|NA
TGTGCCAGTAGTATAGGATCGGTGGAGCAGTTCTTC
CASSIGSVEQFF
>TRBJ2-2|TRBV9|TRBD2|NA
TGTGCCAGCAGCGTAGCGGCGGGCTTAGCGGGCGGGGAGCTGTTTTTT
CASSVAAGLAGGELFF
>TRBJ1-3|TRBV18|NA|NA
TGTGCCAGCTCACCACCGGAGGGTGGTACTGGAAACACCATATATTTT
CASSPPEGGTGNTIYF
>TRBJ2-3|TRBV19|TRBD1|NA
TGTGCCAGTAGTATTGGACAGGTTTGGGATACGCAGTATTTT
CASSIGQVWDTQYF
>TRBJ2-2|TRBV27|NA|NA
TGTGCCAGCAGTTTAAGGGGCGCCCCGGGTACCGGGGAGCTGTTTTTT
CASSLRGAPGTGELFF
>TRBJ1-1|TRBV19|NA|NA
TGTGCCAGTAGTACGGCATATGGGATCGCAGAAGCTTTCTTT
CASSTAYGIAEAFF